The 13 T cell receptor beta chains below were found in one sample sequenced in a study of CD8+CD57+ T cells in acquired aplastic anemia. TCR beta VDJ combinations and CDR3 sequences were profiled from genomic DNA. TCRdb analysed the reads with MiXCR anew, one entry per CDR3 protein. The sample carries approximately 300,000 distinct CDR3 sequences, 50% to 65% recorded once. The authors sequenced patients whose flow cytometry had shown CD8+CD57+ cell expansion. Sequenced material: sorted CD4+, CD8+, or CD8+CD57+ T cells (not recorded which) from PBMCs. The source is a human donor with aplastic anemia.

CDR3 residues: CASRAGPPPPDTEAFF. CDR3 nucleotides: TGTGCCAGCAGGGCGGGACCGCCTCCGCCGGACACTGAAGCTTTCTTT. The chain has TRBV2 and TRBJ1-1; D may be TRBD1 (5 bases). V lost 6 bases to trimming and J lost 3 bases, with 20 bases between them. CDR1 is SNHLY and CDR2 is FYNNEI in the germline V gene. The length of the CDR3 is 16 residues.

Here the CDR3 reads CSVGGGALGTDTQYF. CDR3 sequence (DNA): TGCAGCGTTGGCGGGGGGGCACTCGGCACAGATACGCAGTATTTT. The chain joins TRBV29-1 to TRBJ2-3; 9 bases match TRBD2. The CDR3 runs 15 residues. Germline V gene data show CDR1 as SQVTM and CDR2 as ANQGSEA. J lost 1 base, V lost 4 bases, and 6 bases had no gene match.

This clonotype was found once. This chain links TRBV19 with TRBJ1-5; D gene uncertain. The V and J ends lost 5 bases and 6 bases respectively, with 11 bases between them. The CDR3 totals 13 residues. The germline V gene encodes CDR1 LNHDA and CDR2 SQIVND (reference sequence). In DNA, the CDR3 is TGTGCCAGTAGTGTGAGGGCGAGTCAGCCCCAGCATTTT. It translates to CASSVRASQPQHF.

V and J are TRBV7-6 and TRBJ2-7; TRBD2 might be the D (5 bases). Trimming left V 4 bases short and J 0 bases short, with 19 bases between. There are 17 residues in the CDR3. The germline V gene encodes CDR1 SGHVS and CDR2 FNYEAQ. The CDR3 spells CASSSARGMSGSYEQYF. For the CDR3, the DNA is TGTGCCAGCAGCTCGGCGAGAGGTATGAGCGGCTCCTACGAGCAGTACTTC.

The chain uses TRBV6-1 and TRBJ2-4, with D maybe TRBD2 (5 bases). There are 12 residues in the CDR3. Trimming took off 6 bases at V and 9 bases at J, with 12 bases between the two ends. Per germline, CDR1 MNHNS and CDR2 SASEGT. CDR3 sequence reads: CASSPLGSIQYF. CDR3 DNA sequence: TGTGCCAGCAGCCCACTAGGTAGCATTCAGTACTTC.

This clonotype was observed at least ten times. The V and J genes are TRBV20-1 and TRBJ2-3; 7 bases line up with TRBD2. This CDR3 has 15 amino acids. CDR1 is DFQATT, CDR2 SNEGSKA, per germline (reference sequence). V lost 0 bases and J lost 5; bases outside the gene matches: 8. Here the CDR3 reads CSARDPGTGGDTQYF. CDR3 nucleotide sequence: TGCAGTGCTAGAGATCCGGGGACGGGGGGAGATACGCAGTATTTT.

The V gene is TRBV7-2, the J gene TRBJ1-6, with D perhaps matching TRBD1 (5 bases). There are 14 residues in the CDR3. CDR1 and CDR2 (germline): SGHTA, FQGNSA. V dropped 6 bases and J dropped 4 bases, with 10 bases sitting between them. CDR3 nucleotides: TGTGCCAGCAGTTTTCAGGGATATAATTCACCCCTCCACTTT. It translates to CASSFQGYNSPLHF.

A few counts support this clonotype. This rearrangement joins TRBV9 to TRBJ2-2; no firm D call. The CDR3 runs 13 residues. V lost 1 base, J lost 6 bases, and 7 bases lay in between. Germline lookup yields CDR1 SGDLS and CDR2 YYNGEE. The CDR3 is CASSVWGPGELFF. The CDR3 nucleotides are TGTGCCAGCAGCGTATGGGGTCCCGGGGAGCTGTTTTTT. Looking up the rest from reference TRBV9 and TRBJ2-2 gives the full variable domain: DSGVTQTPKHLITATGQRVTLRCSPRSGDLSVYWYQQSLDQGLQFLIQYYNGEERAKGNILERFSAQQFPDLHSELNLSSLELGDSALYFCASSVWGPGELFFGEGSRLTVL.

V and J are TRBV7-2 and TRBJ1-1; D perhaps matches TRBD1 (6 bases). CDR3 length equals 16 residues. Per germline, CDR1 SGHTA and CDR2 FQGNSA. V lost 1 base and J 1 base, leaving 13 bases between the germline ends. The CDR3 sequence is CASSLVQGSWNTEAFF. The CDR3 bases are TGTGCCAGCAGCTTAGTACAGGGCTCGTGGAACACTGAAGCTTTCTTT.

This clonotype has just a few counts. The chain links TRBV2 to TRBJ1-2; TRBD1 matches at 9 bases. Germline assignment: CDR1 SNHLY and CDR2 FYNNEI. The CDR3 length is 14 residues. Germline trimming cut 2 bases from V and 8 bases from J; bases unmatched to any gene: 6. CDR3 in DNA: TGTGCCAGCAGTGAACTCGGGACAGGGTACGGCTACACCTTC. Protein: CASSELGTGYGYTF.

This clonotype was counted a single time. The V and J genes are TRBV9 and TRBJ2-7; D is perhaps TRBD2 (6 bases). Germline-derived CDR1 and CDR2 are SGDLS and YYNGEE. This CDR3 comprises 15 residues. Trimming shortened V by 0 bases and J by 9 bases, and 19 bases separated the two germline ends. This CDR3 is CASSVVGGTAPGQYF. The CDR3 region has the DNA TGTGCCAGCAGCGTAGTTGGCGGGACGGCCCCCGGGCAGTACTTC. Combining the CDR3 with reference TRBV9 and TRBJ2-7 gives the whole variable domain DSGVTQTPKHLITATGQRVTLRCSPRSGDLSVYWYQQSLDQGLQFLIQYYNGEERAKGNILERFSAQQFPDLHSELNLSSLELGDSALYFCASSVVGGTAPGQYFGPGTRLTVT.

In nucleotides, the CDR3 is TGCAGTGCTCCTCCTCAGGACAGGGGCCAAGAGACCCAGTACTTC. Its translation is CSAPPQDRGQETQYF. The chain uses TRBV20-1 and TRBJ2-5; 9 bases map to TRBD1. The V gene's germline CDR1 is DFQATT and CDR2 SNEGSKA (reference sequence). This CDR3 has 15 residues. J lost 1 base, V lost 5 bases, and 8 bases had no gene match.

The chain couples TRBV7-6 to TRBJ2-7, with a tentative D call TRBD1 (5 bases). This CDR3 spans 17 amino acids. The germline V gene has CDR1 SGHVS and CDR2 FNYEAQ. V lost 0 bases to trimming and J lost 1 base, with 16 bases between them. The CDR3 reads CASSLAPPTTESYEQYF. The CDR3 DNA reads as TGTGCCAGCAGCTTAGCTCCCCCGACGACAGAATCCTACGAGCAGTACTTC.